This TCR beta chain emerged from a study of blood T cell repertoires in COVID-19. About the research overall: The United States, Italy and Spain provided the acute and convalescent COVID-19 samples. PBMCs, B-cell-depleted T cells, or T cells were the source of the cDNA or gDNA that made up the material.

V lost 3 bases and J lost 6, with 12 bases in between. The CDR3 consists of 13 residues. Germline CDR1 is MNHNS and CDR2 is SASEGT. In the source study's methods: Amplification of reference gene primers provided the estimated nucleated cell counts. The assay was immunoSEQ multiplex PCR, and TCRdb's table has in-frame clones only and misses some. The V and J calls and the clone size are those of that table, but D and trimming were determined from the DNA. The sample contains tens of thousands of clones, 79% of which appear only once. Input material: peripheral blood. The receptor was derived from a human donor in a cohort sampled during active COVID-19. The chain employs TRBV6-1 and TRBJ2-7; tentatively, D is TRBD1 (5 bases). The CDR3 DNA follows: TGTGCCAGCAGTGAGGGGCCCGCCTTCGAGCAGTACTTC. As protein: CASSEGPAFEQYF.